The present T cell receptor beta chain was sequenced within a study of a mutant IDH1 vaccine in newly diagnosed glioma. Whole-study context: The study started vaccination 4-6 weeks after radiotherapy alone, or with temozolomide cycles.

Concerning this clone itself: Antigen: not known.

Only in-frame clones appear in the TCRdb table, and some are missing; sequencing was by immunoSEQ multiplex PCR. Of roughly 60,000 clones detected, 70% to 85% appear once; the ten largest clones hold roughly 3.5%. Time point described: week 11, during vaccination. Mutant IDH1 20-mer peptide, at 300 ug, made up each vaccine dose, with topical imiquimod. This CDR3 is built from 14 residues. Trimming took 0 bases from V and 3 from J, leaving 8 bases between them. Germline V gene lookup returns CDR1 KGHSH and CDR2 LQKENI. The specimen comprised PBMCs, sampled from a glioma patient whose treatment included an IDH1 peptide vaccine. The TCR originated in a young man with glioma. The chain couples TRBV18 to TRBJ2-5; D ambiguous. The CDR3 DNA sequence: TGTGCCAGCTCACCACCGTCCCTAAAAGAGACCCAGTACTTC. This translates into CASSPPSLKETQYF. Variable domain in full (rest from reference TRBV18 and TRBJ2-5): NAGVMQNPRHLVRRRGQEARLRCSPMKGHSHVYWYRQLPEEGLKFMVYLQKENIIDESGMPKERFSAEFPKEGPSILRIQQVVRGDSAAYFCASSPPSLKETQYFGPGTRLLVL.